This TCR beta chain is drawn from a study of T cells after yellow fever vaccination. Study context: Preparing low-cell-number fractions relied on SMART-Seq v4 Ultra Low Input. General study findings and limits: Once the booster was given, most primary-vaccination clones reappeared, at 95% to 98% for CD4 and around 90% for CD8. Clonotype sharing between CD4 and CD8 compartments was small.

In this sample, this clonotype turned up a few times. The antigen is unknown. The CDR3 extends over 13 amino acids. The germline V gene encodes CDR1 SGHRS and CDR2 YFSETQ. The ends were cut back, 1 base at V and 4 bases at J, with 8 bases in the middle. The 5'RACE template-switching step produced TCR cDNA and added a universal primer site and UMIs. A single record per CDR3 protein comes from TCRdb applying MiXCR to the 5' RACE reads. Of some 500,000 distinct CDR3 sequences listed, less than 15% were seen once; the top ten hold over 12%. Source: PBMCs, taken on the day of the yellow fever booster vaccination. This chain uses TRBV5-1 with TRBJ1-1; no clear D. The receptor was isolated from a man aged 30 to 39 who received the YFV17D yellow fever vaccine. CDR3 in amino acids: CASSLTDLTEAFF. The DNA of the CDR3 is TGCGCCAGCAGCTTGACGGACCTCACTGAAGCTTTCTTT. Full variable domain (missing parts from reference TRBV5-1 and TRBJ1-1): KAGVTQTPRYLIKTRGQQVTLSCSPISGHRSVSWYQQTPGQGLQFLFEYFSETQRNKGNFPGRFSGRQFSNSRSEMNVSTLELGDSALYLCASSLTDLTEAFFGQGTRLTVV.